The 21 T cell receptor beta chains given below trace back to one sample, sequenced in a study of memory CD4+ T cells and cytomegalovirus serostatus. Generated by immunoSEQ multiplex PCR, the TCRdb table keeps only in-frame clones and is missing some. Of about 61,000 clones in the sample, approximately 78% are singletons; the top ten hold more than 0.8%. The sort gate was single viable CD3+CD4+CD8-CD45RO+ cells for memory CD4+ T cells. Sequenced material: memory CD4+ T cells from blood. These receptors were obtained from an adult in good health and CMV-seronegative.

The V call is TRBV18, the J call TRBJ1-1, with TRBD1 as a possible D gene (6 bases). The V and J ends lost 0 bases and 5 bases respectively, with 13 bases between them. The germline gives CDR1 KGHSH, CDR2 LQKENI. CDR3 length: 15 amino acids. CDR3 nucleotides: TGTGCCAGCTCACCACCGGCGGGCAGGGGTACTGAAGCTTTCTTT. It yields the protein CASSPPAGRGTEAFF.

The rearrangement joins TRBV30 to TRBJ2-3; D is unclear. CDR3 length: 14 amino acids. Germline CDR1 GTSNPN, CDR2 SVGIG (reference sequence). Trimming took off 0 bases at V and 1 base at J, with 8 bases between the two ends. Written as DNA, the CDR3 is TGTGCCTGGAGTGTAAGGAAGGGCACAGATACGCAGTATTTT. Residues: CAWSVRKGTDTQYF.

The chain joins TRBV11-3 to TRBJ2-1, with D perhaps matching TRBD2 (6 bases). The CDR3 has 16 amino acids. V lost 0 bases and J 5 bases, leaving 14 bases between the germline ends. Germline V gene sequence: CDR1 SGHNT, CDR2 YENEEA. The CDR3 DNA reads as TGTGCCAGCAGCTTAGATTCCCAGCGGGTTAACAATGAGCAGTTCTTC. It specifies CASSLDSQRVNNEQFF.

V usage is TRBV6-6 and J usage is TRBJ1-2; D ambiguous. The CDR3 has 12 residues. Germline V lookup: CDR1 MNHNY, CDR2 SVGAGI (reference sequence). V shed 0 bases and J shed 10 bases, with 9 bases lying between them. The CDR3 sequence is CASSYSGKNYTF. CDR3 sequence (DNA): TGTGCCAGCAGTTACTCCGGGAAAAACTACACCTTC.

This sequence joins TRBV27 and TRBJ2-4; maybe TRBD1 (6 bases). Trimming shortened V by 5 bases and J by 6 bases, and 8 bases separated the two germline ends. From germline, CDR1 is MNHEY and CDR2 SMNVEV (reference sequence). There are 12 residues in the CDR3. CDR3 loop: CASSVQGNIQYF. CDR3 nucleotide sequence: TGTGCCAGCAGTGTACAGGGAAACATTCAGTACTTC.

This rearrangement joins TRBV14 to TRBJ1-2; D not resolved. Germline V CDR1 and CDR2: SGHDN, FVKESK. Trimming removed 3 bases from V and 8 bases from J, with 7 bases in between. The CDR3 sequence is 11 residues long. This CDR3 is CASSHRQGYTF. As DNA, the CDR3 is TGTGCCAGCAGCCACCGCCAAGGCTACACCTTC.

This sequence joins TRBV29-1 and TRBJ2-7; D not resolved. The CDR3 contains 12 residues. With 0 bases removed from V and 11 bases from J, the gap between germline ends came to 14 bases. Per the germline V gene, CDR1 is SQVTM and CDR2 is ANQGSEA. DNA for the CDR3: TGCAGCGTTGAAGAAGACACCTCGAAGGAGTACTTC. This sequence encodes CSVEEDTSKEYF.

In its sample, this clone was seen once. V is TRBV19 and J is TRBJ2-1; 9 bases are shared with TRBD2. Germline V gene sequence: CDR1 LNHDA, CDR2 SQIVND (reference sequence). The CDR3 covers 14 residues. Germline trimming cut 2 bases from V and 7 bases from J; bases unmatched to any gene: 3. CDR3 bases: TGTGCCAGTAGTATACGCGGGAGGGTGAATGAGCAGTTCTTC. Its translation: CASSIRGRVNEQFF.

V is TRBV6-1 and J is TRBJ1-5; D is undetermined. The CDR3 is 14 residues long. Between the trimmed V and J ends, which lost 2 bases and 4 bases, there was a span of 9 bases. Germline-derived CDR1 and CDR2 are MNHNS and SASEGT. Here the CDR3 DNA reads TGTGCCAGCAGTGAAAACCCGGGAAATCAGCCCCAGCATTTT. Translated, it gives CASSENPGNQPQHF.

This clone was counted between two and nine times. This rearrangement joins TRBV29-1 to TRBJ2-3; D perhaps matches TRBD1 (6 bases). Trimming removed 0 bases from V and 1 base from J, with 11 bases in between. From germline, CDR1 is SQVTM and CDR2 ANQGSEA. The CDR3 sequence is 15 residues long. The CDR3 DNA reads TGCAGCGTTGAAGATAGGACAGAAGGCACAGATACGCAGTATTTT. Amino acid sequence: CSVEDRTEGTDTQYF.

The chain combines TRBV16 with TRBJ1-1; TRBD1 matches 8 bases. Germline CDR1 is KGHSY and CDR2 is FQNENV. With 8 bases clipped from V and 1 base from J, the junction kept 9 bases outside the gene matches. The CDR3 runs to 15 residues. This chain's CDR3 is CASATQGATNTEAFF. The CDR3 DNA reads as TGTGCCAGCGCCACTCAGGGGGCTACGAACACTGAAGCTTTCTTT. Full variable domain (remainder filled in from reference TRBV16 and TRBJ1-1): GEEVAQTPKHLVRGEGQKAKLYCAPIKGHSYVFWYQQVLKNEFKFLISFQNENVFDETGMPKERFSAKCLPNSPCSLEIQATKLEDSAVYFCASATQGATNTEAFFGQGTRLTVV.

The gene calls are TRBV6-6 and TRBJ1-5; TRBD1 matches 10 bases. This CDR3 has 14 residues. Germline V lookup: CDR1 MNHNY, CDR2 SVGAGI (reference sequence). V lost 6 bases, J lost 6 bases, and 5 bases stayed unmatched. CDR3 region: CASRMDRGGQPQHF. For the CDR3, the DNA is TGTGCCAGCAGGATGGACAGGGGGGGTCAGCCCCAGCATTTT.

This rearrangement joins TRBV2 to TRBJ1-1, with 10 bases matching TRBD1. The CDR3 is 16 amino acids. J lost 5 bases, V lost 2 bases, and 8 bases had no gene match. CDR1 and CDR2 from the germline V gene are SNHLY and FYNNEI. The CDR3 sequence: CASSEMGQGLRTEAFF. The DNA of the CDR3 is TGTGCCAGCAGTGAAATGGGACAGGGGTTGAGGACTGAAGCTTTCTTT.

This clone appeared once. The chain links TRBV19 to TRBJ1-1; D gene uncertain. Trimming shortened V by 7 bases and J by 0 bases, and 6 bases separated the two germline ends. Germline V lookup: CDR1 LNHDA, CDR2 SQIVND (reference sequence). The CDR3 contains 12 residues. The CDR3 DNA is TGTGCCAGTAACAGCATGAACACTGAAGCTTTCTTT. Its translation is CASNSMNTEAFF.

This clone occurred a few times. The V gene is TRBV5-5, the J gene TRBJ1-6; D is unresolved. Trimming left V 0 bases short and J 4 bases short, with 11 bases between. Germline CDR1 SGHKS, CDR2 YYEKEE (reference sequence). This CDR3 contains 16 residues. CDR3 residues: CASSLALRRYNSPLHF. The DNA of the CDR3 is TGTGCCAGCAGCTTGGCCCTGAGACGGTATAATTCACCCCTCCACTTT.

The rearrangement joins TRBV27 to TRBJ2-6; no clear D. Per germline, CDR1 MNHEY and CDR2 SMNVEV (reference sequence). The V gene lost 5 bases and the J gene lost 0 bases, with 5 bases spanning the gap. The CDR3 contains 14 residues. CDR3 bases: TGTGCCAGCAGTGATTTCTCTGGGGCCAACGTCCTGACTTTC. This codes for CASSDFSGANVLTF.

This clone was seen a handful of times. This rearrangement joins TRBV28 to TRBJ2-1; 11 bases match TRBD2. Germline V CDR1 and CDR2: MDHEN, SYDVKM. The CDR3 totals 16 residues. V was pared by 5 bases and J by 7 bases, with 10 bases of the junction left unmatched. The CDR3 here is CASSPRGSGRGNEQFF. CDR3 nucleotide sequence: TGTGCCAGCAGTCCCCGGGGTAGCGGGAGGGGGAATGAGCAGTTCTTC.

The genes are TRBV27 and TRBJ2-1; 7 bases line up with TRBD1. Trimming at V came to 5 bases and at J to 0 bases, leaving 13 bases not matched to a gene. The CDR3 runs to 18 residues. Germline V gives CDR1 MNHEY, CDR2 SMNVEV (reference sequence). The CDR3 loop reads CASSRHAPQGSSYNEQFF. CDR3 sequence (DNA): TGTGCCAGCAGTAGACACGCCCCACAGGGGAGCTCCTACAATGAGCAGTTCTTC.

V is TRBV19 and J is TRBJ2-1, with D possibly TRBD2 on 7 matching bases. CDR3 length: 13 residues. Looked up from germline, CDR1 is LNHDA and CDR2 is SQIVND (reference sequence). Trimming removed 10 bases from V and 10 bases from J, with 20 bases in between. The CDR3 protein is CANTRVAGAEQFF. Here the CDR3 DNA reads TGTGCCAATACTCGGGTCGCGGGGGCCGAGCAGTTCTTC.

This rearrangement joins TRBV6-1 to TRBJ1-6; 9 bases are shared with TRBD1. Trimming at V came to 0 bases and at J to 14 bases, leaving 8 bases not matched to a gene. Germline CDR1 reads MNHNS; CDR2 reads SASEGT. The CDR3 consists of 15 residues. CDR3 sequence reads: CASSEAGTGIFTLHF. Written as DNA, the CDR3 is TGTGCCAGCAGTGAAGCAGGGACAGGGATATTCACCCTCCACTTT.

The chain has TRBV19 and TRBJ1-3, with D possibly being TRBD1 (5 bases). The V end lost 1 base, the J end lost 4 bases, and 8 bases lay between the germline ends. The CDR3 runs 14 residues. From germline, CDR1 is LNHDA and CDR2 SQIVND (reference sequence). CDR3 amino acids: CASSIAGPGNTIYF. CDR3 DNA sequence: TGTGCCAGTAGTATAGCGGGACCGGGAAACACCATATATTTT.